Listed here are 21 T cell receptor delta chains from one sample, sequenced in a study of gamma-delta chains in newborns, infants, children. With CATT, TCRdb re-called clones from the reads. The sample has about 4,000 delta-chain clones; about 45% are singletons. This material consisted of blood, taken at week 6. The receptors were sampled from a child who was a newborn, infant or young child, either healthy, febrile or measles-vaccinated (not recorded which).

On this clone: Since a much larger clone is just one base distant, this may be a read error. The sample holds other DNA sequences that translate to the same CDR3. The V call is TRDV2, the J call TRDJ2, with TRDD3 matching 10 bases. This CDR3 region has 14 residues. The V gene end was trimmed by 7 bases and the J gene end by 5 bases; junction bases not matched to a gene: 6. Germline CDR1 GEAIGNYY, CDR2 EKD. The CDR3 DNA sequence: TGTGCCTGCGACGTACTGGGGGATACAGCACAACTCTTCTTT. Protein: CACDVLGDTAQLFF.

About this clone itself: One base away lies a much larger clone, so this may be a sequencing read error. The sample has other DNA sequences that encode this CDR3 too. V is TRDV2 and J is TRDJ1, with 8 positions matching TRDD3. The germline gives CDR1 GEAIGNYY, CDR2 EKD. The CDR3 is made up of 14 amino acids. The CDR3 bases are TGTGCATGTGATAGACTGGGGGACACCGATAAACTCATCTTT. Translating it yields CACDRLGDTDKLIF.

The V gene is TRDV1, the J gene TRDJ1; D might be TRDD2 or TRDD3, each matching 9 bases. The CDR3 covers 21 residues. Trimming shortened V by 4 bases and J by 0 bases, and 30 bases separated the two germline ends. The germline gives CDR1 TSWWSYY, CDR2 QGS. In DNA form, the CDR3 reads TGTGCTCTTGGGGGGCCCTTCCTACGTGATACTGGGGGAAAGTACACCGATAAACTCATCTTT. The encoded protein is CALGGPFLRDTGGKYTDKLIF.

In its sample, this clone ranks as large. The chain links TRDV2 to TRDJ1; TRDD3 matches 8 bases. Germline CDR1 and CDR2: GEAIGNYY and EKD. The V segment lost 1 base and the J segment 2 bases; nucleotides outside the gene matches: 5. The length of the CDR3 is 15 residues. The CDR3 bases are TGTGCCTGTGACACGCCTGGGGGACCTACCGATAAACTCATCTTT. Translating gives CACDTPGGPTDKLIF.

This clone was detected a few times. V usage is TRDV1 and J usage is TRDJ1, with 10 bases that match TRDD3. V lost 1 base to trimming and J lost 3 bases; unmatched junction nucleotides: 20. The CDR3 length is 21 residues. From germline, CDR1 is TSWWSYY and CDR2 QGS. This CDR3 is CALGERLREVTGGSRADKLIF. CDR3 nucleotides: TGTGCTCTTGGGGAACGGTTACGAGAGGTTACTGGGGGATCCCGGGCCGATAAACTCATCTTT.

The chain recombines TRDV1 with TRDJ1, with TRDD3 matching 11 bases. The CDR3 consists of 26 residues. Looked up from germline, CDR1 is TSWWSYY and CDR2 is QGS. Losses at the gene ends were 4 bases for V and 2 bases for J; bases not matched to a gene: 36. CDR3 sequence (DNA): TGTGCTCTTGGGGTTCTTCCAAAGACTAACATCAAGAGAATTGGGGGATACGTGGGGGGGACCGATAAACTCATCTTT. This codes for CALGVLPKTNIKRIGGYVGGTDKLIF.

The CDR3 DNA sequence: TGTGCCGAGCCTACGCGGGGGATAAGGGCTTTGACAGCACAACTCTTCTTT. The encoded protein is CAEPTRGIRALTAQLFF. The chain combines TRDV3 with TRDJ2; 8 nucleotides align to TRDD3. Looked up from germline, CDR1 is TVYSNPD and CDR2 is GDNSRS (reference sequence). The V segment lost 5 bases and the J segment 0 bases; nucleotides outside the gene matches: 14. The CDR3 runs to 17 residues.

As for this clone: Other DNA sequences in the sample encode the same CDR3. The chain combines TRAV29/DV5 with TRDJ1; 10 bases fit TRDD3. Germline CDR1 and CDR2: NSMFDY and ISSIKDK. J lost 1 base, V lost 5 bases, and 29 bases had no gene match. CDR3 length equals 22 residues. CDR3 sequence reads: CAAIPKPGLPSTGGFPTDKLIF. The CDR3 nucleotides are TGTGCAGCGATCCCGAAGCCTGGCCTTCCCTCTACTGGGGGATTCCCCACCGATAAACTCATCTTT.

The genes are TRDV2 and TRDJ1; D is unclear. V was shortened by 3 bases and J by 2 bases, with 15 bases between the two germline ends. The CDR3 contains 15 residues. Germline CDR1 and CDR2: GEAIGNYY and EKD. In nucleotides, the CDR3 is TGTGCCTGTGACCTGTACTCTAGTAGGACCGATAAACTCATCTTT. Its protein product is CACDLYSSRTDKLIF.

This clone was found a few times. The V gene is TRDV3, the J gene TRDJ1, with TRDD3 identical over 7 bases. V shed 1 base, J shed 0 bases, and the junction held 11 bases outside the gene matches. The germline CDR1 and CDR2 sequences are TVYSNPD and GDNSRS (reference sequence). The CDR3 contains 16 residues. CDR3 residues: CAFKLLGVPDTDKLIF. In nucleotides, the CDR3 is TGTGCCTTTAAGTTGCTGGGGGTTCCTGACACCGATAAACTCATCTTT.

In its sample, this clone was seen a few times. This CDR3 is CALGELRISILGDTRPTDKLIF. The CDR3 nucleotides are TGTGCTCTTGGGGAACTAAGGATCTCCATCCTGGGGGATACGCGCCCCACCGATAAACTCATCTTT. The chain joins TRDV1 to TRDJ1, with 12 nucleotides matching TRDD3. V was clipped by 0 bases and J by 1 base; unmatched bases: 18. CDR3 length equals 22 residues. From germline, CDR1 is TSWWSYY and CDR2 QGS.

This clone was seen a few times. The rearrangement uses TRDV1 and TRDJ1, with TRDD2 identical over 9 bases. The CDR3 has 22 amino acids. The junction had 23 bases not matched to a gene; V was cut back by 3 bases and J by 0 bases. In germline, CDR1 is TSWWSYY, CDR2 QGS. In DNA form, the CDR3 reads TGTGCTCTTGGGGACAACCTTCCTACCTCTTTAGTCCGGGGAATTTACACCGATAAACTCATCTTT. Translation: CALGDNLPTSLVRGIYTDKLIF.

This clone was recorded a few times. The chain couples TRDV2 to TRDJ2, with TRDD3 identical over 12 bases. The CDR3 spans 17 residues. Germline CDR1 GEAIGNYY, CDR2 EKD. J gave up 8 bases and V 0 bases, and 9 bases lay outside the gene matches. DNA for the CDR3: TGTGCCTGTGACACCGCGACTGGGGGATACTCGGGCGCACAACTCTTCTTT. This encodes CACDTATGGYSGAQLFF.

This clone was observed a few times. The V call is TRDV1, the J call TRDJ1; 12 bases are shared with TRDD3. CDR3 length: 22 amino acids. The junction had 23 bases not matched to a gene; V was cut back by 5 bases and J by 1 base. From germline, CDR1 is TSWWSYY and CDR2 QGS. CDR3 bases: TGTGCTCTTGGGAACCCTTTCCTACGTACTGGGGGATACCGAGGGGGCACCGATAAACTCATCTTT. Residues: CALGNPFLRTGGYRGGTDKLIF.

Comments on this clone: Within the sample, other DNA sequences also encode this same CDR3. The rearrangement uses TRDV3 and TRDJ1; 10 nucleotides match TRDD3. The CDR3 consists of 22 residues. In germline, CDR1 is TVYSNPD, CDR2 GDNSRS (reference sequence). Trimming at V came to 1 base and at J to 0 bases, leaving 26 bases not matched to a gene. CDR3 protein: CAFTSLPRTGGSLGPYTDKLIF. Written as DNA, the CDR3 is TGTGCCTTTACATCTCTCCCCCGTACTGGGGGATCCTTAGGGCCCTACACCGATAAACTCATCTTT.

A note on this clone: A much larger clone lies one base from this, so it may be a read error. V gene TRDV1 combines with J gene TRDJ1; D not certain. The CDR3 has 14 amino acids. Germline values: CDR1 TSWWSYY, CDR2 QGS. This CDR3 reads CALEEEGNTDKLIF. The DNA of the CDR3 is TGTGCTCTTGAGGAAGAAGGGAACACCGATAAACTCATCTTT.

The chain couples TRDV1 to TRDJ1, with 7 bases aligning to TRDD3. V lost 2 bases, J lost 3 bases, and 15 bases stayed unmatched. Germline CDR1 TSWWSYY, CDR2 QGS. This CDR3 is built from 18 residues. The CDR3 region has the DNA TGTGCTCTTGGGGAAGCGCTGGGGCTGGGGGTTGGATCCGATAAACTCATCTTT. Protein sequence: CALGEALGLGVGSDKLIF.

This clone was counted once. Relative to the germline gene, one junction end is altered; a read error may explain this. Other nucleotide sequences in the sample specify the same CDR3. The chain employs TRDV1 and TRDJ1; 8 nucleotides match TRDD3. From germline, CDR1 is TSWWSYY and CDR2 QGS. CDR3 length equals 20 residues. The CDR3, as DNA: TGCGCTCTTGGGAGTTCTACGGGTTGGGGGATTGAGGTCTTGGGCGATAAACTCATCTTT. This gives the protein CALGSSTGWGIEVLGDKLIF.

Concerning this clone itself: The same CDR3 can be traced to other DNA sequences in this sample. The gene calls are TRDV2 and TRDJ3, with 13 bases aligning to TRDD3. Looked up from germline, CDR1 is GEAIGNYY and CDR2 is EKD. Trimming removed 0 bases from V and 0 bases from J; junction bases left unmatched: 7. The CDR3 runs 21 residues. This CDR3 is CACDTVLGDTRSSWDTRQMFF. DNA of the CDR3: TGTGCCTGTGACACCGTACTGGGGGATACGCGAAGCTCCTGGGACACCCGACAGATGTTTTTC.

The rearrangement joins TRDV1 to TRDJ1, with a possible D match to TRDD2 (5 bases). The CDR3 extends over 16 amino acids. V lost 4 bases to trimming and J lost 0 bases, with 15 bases between them. In germline, CDR1 is TSWWSYY, CDR2 QGS. DNA for the CDR3: TGTGCTCTTGGGGCCTCCTTCAATTCGTACACCGATAAACTCATCTTT. Residues: CALGASFNSYTDKLIF.

In regard to this clone: It may be a read error: a sequence one base away is much more abundant. This CDR3 reads CAYDTVLGDTWDTRQMFF. In DNA form, the CDR3 reads TGTGCCTATGACACGGTACTGGGGGATACCTGGGACACCCGACAGATGTTTTTC. The rearrangement uses TRDV2 and TRDJ3; TRDD3 agrees at 11 bases. Germline lookup yields CDR1 GEAIGNYY and CDR2 EKD. The CDR3 is 18 amino acids.